The 15 T cell receptor beta chains presented below share a single source sample, sequenced in a study of blood T cells in healthy people across ages. Alongside a J-beta primer mix, a sample-barcoded 5' primer served in a second PCR lasting roughly 7 to 11 cycles. One entry per CDR3 protein, called by TCRdb with MiXCR from the 5' RACE reads. The sample lists around 780,000 distinct CDR3 sequences, about 61% occurring once. Material for sequencing was blood. The receptors stem from a man aged 35 to 55 in good health.

The chain joins TRBV6-5 to TRBJ2-5, with 12 positions matching TRBD2. V lost 2 bases to trimming and J lost 2 bases; unmatched junction nucleotides: 0. From germline, CDR1 is MNHEY and CDR2 SVGAGI. This CDR3 is built from 15 residues. The CDR3 DNA is TGTGCCAGCAGTTACGGACTAGCGGGACAAGAGACCCAGTACTTC. It specifies CASSYGLAGQETQYF.

The V and J genes are TRBV6-5 and TRBJ2-6, with D uncertain. Trimming shortened V by 1 base and J by 0 bases, and 4 bases separated the two germline ends. The V gene's germline CDR1 is MNHEY and CDR2 SVGAGI. The CDR3 spans 15 residues. Here the CDR3 DNA reads TGTGCCAGCAGTTACTTTACCTCTGGGGCCAACGTCCTGACTTTC. This gives the protein CASSYFTSGANVLTF.

This chain connects TRBV12-3 or TRBV12-4 to TRBJ1-2; no firm D call. The CDR3 length is 14 residues. Trimming took off 6 bases at V and 4 bases at J, with 15 bases between the two ends. The CDR3 bases are TGTGCCAGCAGCCTTCGAAACAGCGCCTATGGCTACACCTTC. Its protein is CASSLRNSAYGYTF.

The rearrangement links TRBV20-1 to TRBJ2-7, with TRBD2 as a possible D gene (6 bases). Trimming stripped 3 bases from V and 2 bases from J, with 14 bases between. The length of the CDR3 is 14 residues. Per germline, CDR1 DFQATT and CDR2 SNEGSKA (reference sequence). The CDR3 protein is CSASLSGRPYEQYF. Written as DNA, the CDR3 is TGCAGTGCTAGTCTAAGCGGGCGCCCCTACGAGCAGTACTTC.

This clonotype has at least ten counts. A much larger clone differs from this one at a single base, so this may be a read error. The chain couples TRBV5-1 to TRBJ2-7; TRBD2 is a possible D gene (6 bases). The CDR3 sequence is 15 residues long. With 4 bases removed from V and 3 bases from J, the gap between germline ends came to 17 bases. The germline V gene has CDR1 SGHRS and CDR2 YFSETQ. Here the CDR3 reads CASSERRAGRYEQYF. In DNA form, the CDR3 reads TGCGCCAGCAGCGAGAGACGAGCGGGCCGCTACGAGCAGTACTTC.

The chain recombines TRBV2 with TRBJ1-2; D gene unclear. The CDR3 totals 12 residues. In germline, CDR1 is SNHLY, CDR2 FYNNEI. V was pared by 1 base and J by 3 bases, with 3 bases between. The DNA of the CDR3 is TGTGCCAGCAGTGAAGACCACTATGGCTACACCTTC. It specifies CASSEDHYGYTF.

The CDR3 here is CASSATGGGYGTDTQYF. For the CDR3, the DNA is TGTGCCAGCAGTGCGACCGGGGGCGGATATGGCACAGATACGCAGTATTTT. The chain couples TRBV6-1 to TRBJ2-3; the D call may be TRBD1 or TRBD2 (6 bases each). The V gene's germline CDR1 is MNHNS and CDR2 SASEGT. With 4 bases removed from V and 1 base from J, the gap between germline ends came to 18 bases. There are 17 residues in the CDR3.

This clonotype was found a few times. The V call is TRBV4-3, the J call TRBJ1-4; D ambiguous. Trimming removed 1 base from V and 4 bases from J, with 10 bases in between. The CDR3 spans 15 residues. Germline lookup yields CDR1 LGHNA and CDR2 YSLEER. Here the CDR3 DNA reads TGCGCCAGCAGCCAAGGGGCAGCTATTAATGAAAAACTGTTTTTT. Its translation is CASSQGAAINEKLFF.

The CDR3 region is CASSQDTTRGTFEAFF. The CDR3, as DNA: TGCGCCAGCAGCCAAGACACGACCAGGGGAACCTTTGAAGCTTTCTTT. J is TRBJ1-1 and V is TRBV4-1; possible D gene TRBD1, 6 bases. The CDR3 is 16 residues long. Germline CDR1 is MGHRA and CDR2 is YSYEKL. Trimming shortened V by 0 bases and J by 7 bases, and 18 bases separated the two germline ends.

This clonotype appeared a few times. The V and J genes are TRBV15 and TRBJ1-2; no clear D gene. Germline CDR1 and CDR2: LNHNV and YYDKDF (reference sequence). Trimming removed 0 bases at V and 8 bases at J, with 22 bases between. The CDR3 loop spans 17 amino acids. The CDR3 region has the DNA TGTGCCACCAGCAGAGATAAAAGCAGCCCAAGGGTAGAGGGCTACACCTTC. This codes for CATSRDKSSPRVEGYTF.

The chain recombines TRBV25-1 with TRBJ2-2; D remains unclear. V lost 2 bases, J lost 1 base, and 8 bases lay in between. Germline values: CDR1 MGHDK, CDR2 SYGVNS. The CDR3 has 15 residues. This CDR3 reads CASSERTLNTGELFF. The CDR3 DNA reads as TGTGCCAGCAGTGAAAGAACCCTGAACACCGGGGAGCTGTTTTTT. The full variable domain, completed using reference TRBV25-1 and TRBJ2-2, is EADIYQTPRYLVIGTGKKITLECSQTMGHDKMYWYQQDPGMELHLIHYSYGVNSTEKGDLSSESTVSRIRTEHFPLTLESARPSHTSQYLCASSERTLNTGELFFGEGSRLTVL.

The count of this clonotype is one. CDR3 bases: TGTGCCAGCAGTTCCGGTGTAGGGAAGGGCCAGCCCCAGCATTTT. Protein: CASSSGVGKGQPQHF. The chain employs TRBV27 and TRBJ1-5; D is undetermined. The germline V gene has CDR1 MNHEY and CDR2 SMNVEV (reference sequence). CDR3 length equals 15 residues. Trimming removed 4 bases from V and 7 bases from J, with 17 bases in between.

This clonotype was counted between two and nine times. CDR3: CASSSHAPGGANYGYTF. CDR3 in DNA: TGTGCCAGCAGCTCCCACGCACCTGGGGGGGCTAACTATGGCTACACCTTC. The chain couples TRBV7-3 to TRBJ1-2; maybe TRBD1 (5 bases). V shed 4 bases and J shed 0 bases, with 18 bases lying between them. From germline, CDR1 is SGHTA and CDR2 FQGTGA. The CDR3 spans 17 residues.

The V call is TRBV7-9, the J call TRBJ1-4, with 9 positions matching TRBD1. V shed 1 base and J 6 bases; nucleotides not matched to a gene: 6. CDR3 length: 16 amino acids. Germline V gene data show CDR1 as SEHNR and CDR2 as FQNEAQ (reference sequence). This CDR3 reads CASSLGRTGVHEKLFF. The DNA of the CDR3 is TGTGCCAGCAGCTTAGGGCGGACAGGGGTTCATGAAAAACTGTTTTTT.

The J gene is TRBJ1-1, the V gene TRBV5-1; TRBD1 agrees at 10 bases. The ends lost 7 bases at V and 4 bases at J; junction bases unmatched: 10. Germline V gene sequence: CDR1 SGHRS, CDR2 YFSETQ. This CDR3 is built from 15 residues. The CDR3 protein is CASGLMGQGSTEAFF. CDR3 nucleotide sequence: TGCGCCAGCGGACTAATGGGACAGGGGTCCACTGAAGCTTTCTTT.